These 8 T cell receptor beta chains were all obtained from the same sample, sequenced in a study of T-cell memory formation after mild COVID-19. From the 5' RACE reads, TCRdb called clonotypes with MiXCR, one entry per CDR3 protein. The top ten clones hold roughly a fifth of a sample with approximately 260,000 distinct CDR3 sequences, approximately 15% of them seen once. Sequencing used PBMCs or a T cell subset sorted from them (not recorded which). The receptor set was obtained from a man between 18 and 29 years old who had mild COVID-19 (a few samples of this study predate the infection). Cell type and time point are not known.

This clonotype was detected ten times or more. The chain recombines TRBV5-1 with TRBJ2-5; 9 bases map to TRBD2. V lost 4 bases and J lost 2; bases outside the gene matches: 3. The CDR3 is 14 residues long. Per the germline V gene, CDR1 is SGHRS and CDR2 is YFSETQ. CDR3 DNA sequence: TGCGCCAGCAGCCCAGCGGGGGGTCAAGAGACCCAGTACTTC. Protein sequence: CASSPAGGQETQYF.

The chain couples TRBV7-2 to TRBJ1-2; D unresolved. Germline loops: CDR1 SGHTA, CDR2 FQGNSA. V was pared by 1 base and J by 6 bases, with 6 bases between. The length of the CDR3 is 12 residues. The CDR3 DNA sequence: TGTGCCAGCAGCTTAGGCTTTGATGGCTACACCTTC. The encoded protein is CASSLGFDGYTF.

The rearrangement links TRBV7-9 to TRBJ1-2; D perhaps matches TRBD1 (6 bases). Trimming shortened V by 4 bases and J by 4 bases, and 13 bases separated the two germline ends. Germline-derived CDR1 and CDR2 are SEHNR and FQNEAQ (reference sequence). CDR3 length equals 14 residues. The CDR3 nucleotides are TGTGCCAGCAGCTCAAAACAGGGAGTCTATGGCTACACCTTC. This codes for CASSSKQGVYGYTF. The variable domain in full, with the rest retrieved from reference TRBV7-9 and TRBJ1-2, is DTGVSQNPRHKITKRGQNVTFRCDPISEHNRLYWYRQTLGQGPEFLTYFQNEAQLEKSRLLSDRFSAERPKGSFSTLEIQRTEQGDSAMYLCASSSKQGVYGYTFGSGTRLTVV.

This clonotype was observed at least ten times. The rearrangement links TRBV19 to TRBJ1-1; D uncertain. The CDR3 runs to 14 residues. CDR1 is LNHDA and CDR2 is SQIVND in the germline V gene (reference sequence). The V end lost 9 bases, the J end lost 1 base, and 15 bases lay between the germline ends. The CDR3 bases are TGTGCCAGCACCTCGGGTTTTGGGAACACTGAAGCTTTCTTT. Protein: CASTSGFGNTEAFF.

The chain has TRBV4-3 and TRBJ2-1; no firm D call. The V and J ends lost 0 bases and 5 bases respectively, with 11 bases between them. The CDR3 runs to 15 residues. CDR1 is LGHNA and CDR2 is YSLEER in the germline V gene. The CDR3 DNA reads TGCGCCAGCAGCCAAGAATTGGGCAGACACAATGAGCAGTTCTTC. As protein: CASSQELGRHNEQFF.

This clonotype was counted at least ten times. At one end the junction does not follow the germline gene, possibly because of a read error. This rearrangement joins TRBV3-1 to TRBJ2-5, with 8 positions matching TRBD1. Per germline, CDR1 LGHDT and CDR2 YNNKEL (reference sequence). This CDR3 has 20 amino acids. CDR3 sequence reads: CASSQEARHRGALDPEIQYF. The CDR3 DNA reads TGTGCCAGCAGCCAAGAAGCCCGGCACAGGGGGGCGCTAGATCCCGAGATCCAGTACTTC.

The chain has TRBV28 and TRBJ2-7; D remains ambiguous. V lost 4 bases and J 3 bases, leaving 4 bases between the germline ends. Germline loops: CDR1 MDHEN, CDR2 SYDVKM. CDR3 length equals 11 residues. CDR3 sequence: CASSSFYEQYV. CDR3 sequence (DNA): TGTGCCAGCAGTTCATTCTACGAGCAGTACGTC.

V and J are TRBV7-3 and TRBJ2-5, with D maybe TRBD1 (6 bases). Germline lookup yields CDR1 SGHTA and CDR2 FQGTGA. The CDR3 consists of 18 residues. CDR3 coding DNA: TGTTATCAGCGCCCTTGGGGGCCGGACGGGGATGGGTATGAGACCCAGTACTTC. Its protein product is CYQRPWGPDGDGYETQYF.